These T cell receptor beta chains were read from a single sample in a study of T-cell reconstitution after alpha-beta-depleted transplantation in children. TCRdb independently ran MiXCR on the PCR reads; one entry per CDR3 protein. The data contain 640,000 or so distinct CDR3 sequences, around 17% of them singletons. The source material was PBMCs from the stem cell graft donor, sampled from the stem cell graft. These receptors were collected from a human donor who donated a stem cell graft to a child with acute myeloid leukemia. Both conserved end residues are part of each CDR3. D genes are given only for firm matches. A row's size may be missing; if present it is once, few, many or a size class.

j_call: TRBJ2-3
v_call: TRBV20-1
d_call: NA
clone_size: many
cdr3_aa: CSANRGGALDTQYF
cdr3_nt: TGCAGTGCCAATAGGGGGGGGGCCTTAGATACGCAGTATTTT

j_call: TRBJ2-5
v_call: TRBV20-1
d_call: TRBD2
clone_size: many
cdr3_aa: CSASGFTSGAQETQYF
cdr3_nt: TGCAGTGCTAGTGGATTCACTAGCGGGGCCCAAGAGACCCAGTACTTC

j_call: TRBJ1-4
v_call: TRBV6-5
d_call: NA
clone_size: many
cdr3_aa: CASSYSQGDEKLFF
cdr3_nt: TGTGCCAGCAGTTACTCCCAGGGAGATGAAAAACTGTTTTTT

j_call: TRBJ2-3
v_call: TRBV20-1
d_call: NA
clone_size: NA
cdr3_aa: CSAISESSTDTQYF
cdr3_nt: TGCAGTGCTATTAGCGAATCCTCCACAGATACGCAGTATTTT

j_call: TRBJ1-5
v_call: TRBV20-1
d_call: TRBD1
clone_size: NA
cdr3_aa: CSARGQGAFLSNQPQHF
cdr3_nt: TGCAGTGCTAGAGGACAGGGGGCTTTCCTTAGCAATCAGCCCCAGCATTTT

j_call: TRBJ2-5
v_call: TRBV5-6
d_call: NA
clone_size: NA
cdr3_aa: CARTTGRAGTQYF
cdr3_nt: TGTGCCAGGACCACCGGGCGCGCGGGGACCCAGTACTTC

j_call: TRBJ1-6
v_call: TRBV20-1
d_call: NA
clone_size: many
cdr3_aa: CSASAARNSPLHF
cdr3_nt: TGCAGTGCTAGCGCGGCAAGAAATTCACCCCTCCACTTT

j_call: TRBJ1-2
v_call: TRBV20-1
d_call: NA
clone_size: many
cdr3_aa: CSARVAGLRGYTF
cdr3_nt: TGCAGTGCTAGAGTTGCGGGGCTGCGTGGCTACACCTTC

j_call: TRBJ1-3
v_call: TRBV24-1
d_call: TRBD1
clone_size: few
cdr3_aa: CATSAGQGDGNTIYF
cdr3_nt: TGTGCCACCAGTGCGGGACAGGGAGATGGAAACACCATATATTTT

j_call: TRBJ2-1
v_call: TRBV24-1
d_call: NA
clone_size: NA
cdr3_aa: CATSDLPYNEQFF
cdr3_nt: TGTGCCACCAGTGATTTACCGTACAATGAGCAGTTCTTC

j_call: TRBJ2-3
v_call: TRBV7-9
d_call: TRBD1
clone_size: few
cdr3_aa: CASSAPGTGTDTQYF
cdr3_nt: TGTGCCAGCAGCGCCCCCGGGACAGGGACCGATACGCAGTATTTT

j_call: TRBJ2-1
v_call: TRBV3-1
d_call: NA
clone_size: NA
cdr3_aa: CASSSRDPDEQFF
cdr3_nt: TGTGCCAGCAGCTCCCGGGACCCCGATGAGCAGTTCTTC

j_call: TRBJ1-1
v_call: TRBV6-5
d_call: NA
clone_size: few
cdr3_aa: CASSYSRALGDTEAFF
cdr3_nt: TGTGCCAGCAGTTACTCCAGAGCCTTAGGGGACACTGAAGCTTTCTTT

j_call: TRBJ2-4
v_call: TRBV5-1
d_call: NA
clone_size: once
cdr3_aa: CASSFTGRGLAKNIQYF
cdr3_nt: TGCGCCAGCAGCTTTACAGGGCGGGGGTTAGCCAAAAACATTCAGTACTTC

j_call: TRBJ1-1
v_call: TRBV20-1
d_call: NA
clone_size: many
cdr3_aa: CSATGHKNTEAFF
cdr3_nt: TGCAGTGCTACGGGACATAAGAACACTGAAGCTTTCTTT

j_call: TRBJ1-2
v_call: TRBV20-1
d_call: NA
clone_size: many
cdr3_aa: CSARDLGGTNYGYTF
cdr3_nt: TGCAGTGCTAGAGATCTTGGCGGCACTAACTATGGCTACACCTTC

j_call: TRBJ2-6
v_call: TRBV18
d_call: NA
clone_size: NA
cdr3_aa: CASSPPRGSGANVLTF
cdr3_nt: TGTGCCAGCTCACCACCAAGGGGTTCTGGGGCCAACGTCCTGACTTTC

j_call: TRBJ2-2
v_call: TRBV12-3/TRBV12-4
d_call: TRBD1
clone_size: few
cdr3_aa: CASTPTGAGELFF
cdr3_nt: TGTGCCAGCACTCCGACAGGGGCCGGGGAGCTGTTTTTT

j_call: TRBJ1-1
v_call: TRBV25-1
d_call: NA
clone_size: few
cdr3_aa: CASRLSGTEAFF
cdr3_nt: TGTGCCAGCAGATTGTCCGGGACTGAAGCTTTCTTT

j_call: TRBJ2-1
v_call: TRBV20-1
d_call: NA
clone_size: many
cdr3_aa: CSPLSDGEQFF
cdr3_nt: TGCAGCCCCCTCTCTGACGGTGAGCAGTTCTTC

j_call: TRBJ1-2
v_call: TRBV2
d_call: NA
clone_size: NA
cdr3_aa: CASSEKGDVPYGYTF
cdr3_nt: TGTGCCAGCAGTGAAAAGGGGGACGTACCCTATGGCTACACCTTC

j_call: TRBJ1-1
v_call: TRBV7-2
d_call: NA
clone_size: NA
cdr3_aa: CASSLAGGGGGIGVFF
cdr3_nt: TGTGCCAGCAGCTTAGCCGGCGGAGGGGGTGGTATAGGGGTTTTCTTT

j_call: TRBJ2-7
v_call: TRBV10-3
d_call: TRBD1
clone_size: few
cdr3_aa: CAITETGDAYEQYF
cdr3_nt: TGTGCCATCACAGAGACAGGGGACGCCTACGAGCAGTACTTC

j_call: TRBJ2-1
v_call: TRBV5-6
d_call: NA
clone_size: many
cdr3_aa: CASSLGSVNEQFF
cdr3_nt: TGTGCCAGCAGCTTGGGAAGTGTGAATGAGCAGTTCTTC

j_call: TRBJ1-1
v_call: TRBV12-3/TRBV12-4
d_call: NA
clone_size: NA
cdr3_aa: CASRIRGGKNTEAFF
cdr3_nt: TGTGCCAGCAGGATCCGGGGGGGGAAGAACACTGAAGCTTTCTTT

j_call: TRBJ1-2
v_call: TRBV29-1
d_call: TRBD1
clone_size: many
cdr3_aa: CSVGGQGFYGYTF
cdr3_nt: TGCAGCGTTGGGGGACAGGGATTCTATGGCTACACCTTC

j_call: TRBJ2-5
v_call: TRBV3-1
d_call: TRBD2
clone_size: NA
cdr3_aa: CASSQPQLASGGEETQYF
cdr3_nt: TGTGCCAGCAGCCAACCTCAACTTGCTAGCGGGGGGGAGGAGACCCAGTACTTC

j_call: TRBJ2-2
v_call: TRBV20-1
d_call: NA
clone_size: NA
cdr3_aa: CSALMGITGELFF
cdr3_nt: TGCAGTGCCTTAATGGGAATCACCGGGGAGCTGTTTTTT

j_call: TRBJ2-1
v_call: TRBV13
d_call: TRBD2
clone_size: many
cdr3_aa: CASSGPGLAIYNEQFF
cdr3_nt: TGTGCCAGCAGCGGACCAGGACTAGCGATATACAATGAGCAGTTCTTC